This section outlines one T cell receptor beta chain sequence together with its context. Its antigen is not yet known. Base qualities are missing; no much larger clone stands one base away. The record originates from a study of blood T cell repertoires in COVID-19 (TCRdb year 2020). Some background on the complete study: Collaborator samples came from the United States, Italy and Spain and covered acute and convalescent phases of COVID-19. The material from the prospective study consisted of cDNA or gDNA derived from T cells, B-cell-depleted T cells, or PBMCs. The dataset comprised deeply sampled blood TCRbeta repertoires from subjects exposed to, actively infected with, or recovered from COVID-19. The repertoires were made available in a free public database intended to serve as a resource for research on the immune response to SARS-CoV-2. Samples came from the ongoing ImmuneRACE study (first 160 participants) plus 1,254 subjects from 6 global collaborators. A de-identified subject ID, COVID-19 status, age in years and sex were almost always included in the sample metadata. Where available, HLA class I and class II types were obtained from metadata supplied by the sample provider rather than from assay-based typing.

TCRbeta CDR3 regions were amplified from genomic DNA by means of the immunoSEQ Assay, a bias-controlled multiplex PCR. Regarding the original processing steps: Within the assay, amplification of reference gene primers was used to estimate how many nucleated cells each sample contained. To quantify the absolute abundance of each unique TCRbeta CDR3 rearrangement, sequence reads were collapsed and filtered. For each sample, productive Simpson clonality was calculated as the square root of Simpson's diversity index across productive rearrangements. TCRdb retrieved this table from immuneACCESS and kept in-frame rearrangements only. Not all clones are present; in checked studies, unresolved V genes account for under half, and no reason is known for the remainder. V and J calls and clone size are those listed in that table; D and trimming were worked out from the DNA. Recorded for this sample are tens of thousands of clones; roughly 85% of them occurred a single time. The ten largest clones add up to 8.3% of the sample.

Collaborating institutions collected whole blood in K2EDTA tubes following their own protocols. Collaborator samples were shipped for TCRbeta analysis as frozen whole blood, isolated PBMCs, or DNA extracted from either sample type. Here is what the overall study found, with its caveats: The quantity of clinical and demographic metadata differed by source and by participant and was supplied without curation.

From cysteine to phenylalanine, the CDR3 is 13 amino acids long. The kept DNA is CDR3 alone, 39 bases in frame from the first base. CDR1 and CDR2 are read off the germline V gene (reference sequence) as GTSNPN and SVGIG. V loses 7 bases, J loses 5 bases, and the germline ends lie 15 bases apart. The receptor's source is a man aged 25-40 years with acute or convalescent COVID-19. Sequencing used peripheral blood. The rearrangement joined TRBV30 to TRBJ2-1, with TRBD2 as a weak D call on 6 bases. The CDR3 region reads CALLAGGHNEQFF. In nucleotide form, the sequence is TGTGCCTTACTAGCTGGAGGCCACAATGAGCAGTTCTTC. The variable domain in full, with residues beyond the CDR3 obtained from the reference TRBV30 and TRBJ2-1 genes, is SQTIHQWPATLVQPVGSPLSLECTVEGTSNPNLYWYRQAAGRGLQLLFYSVGIGQISSEVPQNLSASRPQDRQFILSSKKLLLSDSGFYLCALLAGGHNEQFFGPGTRLTVL.